The clone carrying this TCR beta chain was observed many times. Its antigen is currently unknown. Per germline, CDR1 SGHDT and CDR2 YYEEEE. The CDR3 totals 15 residues. V lost 5 bases and J 0 bases, leaving 14 bases between the germline ends. The sample belongs to a study of neurological immune-mediated disorders. The authors produced cDNA by 5'RACE using 10-nucleotide random UMIs. In TCRdb, the 5' RACE reads were re-called with MiXCR into one record per CDR3 protein. This sample has tens of thousands of distinct CDR3 sequences; less than 4% occur once, and the top ten carry 6.5%. Study-level points and caveats: CDR3 amino acid sequences found in expanded clones were never shared across subjects, suggesting private repertoires in all groups.

This clonotype was sampled from a man in his 60s with multiple sclerosis. The chain links TRBV5-6 to TRBJ1-2, with D unclear. Material for sequencing was PBMCs. The CDR3 bases are TGTGCCAGCAGGGGCCTGGGCCACGCTAACTATGGCTACACCTTC. The encoded protein is CASRGLGHANYGYTF.